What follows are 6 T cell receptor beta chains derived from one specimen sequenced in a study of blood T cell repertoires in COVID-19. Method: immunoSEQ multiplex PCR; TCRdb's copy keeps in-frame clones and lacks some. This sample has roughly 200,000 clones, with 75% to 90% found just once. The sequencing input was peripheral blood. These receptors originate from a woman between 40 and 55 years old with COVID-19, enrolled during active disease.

The CDR3 DNA is TGTGCCAGCAGCTTGGCCTCCGCAGTAGCCAGCAATCAGCCCCAGCATTTT. It translates to CASSLASAVASNQPQHF. This chain uses TRBV5-5 with TRBJ1-5, with no clear D. CDR3 size: 17 residues. Germline V gene lookup returns CDR1 SGHKS and CDR2 YYEKEE (reference sequence). With 0 bases removed from V and 1 base from J, the gap between germline ends came to 14 bases. Using reference TRBV5-5 and TRBJ1-5 for the parts outside the CDR3, the full variable domain is DAGVTQSPTHLIKTRGQQVTLRCSPISGHKSVSWYQQVLGQGPQFIFQYYEKEERGRGNFPDRFSARQFPNYSSELNVNALLLGDSALYLCASSLASAVASNQPQHFGDGTRLSIL.

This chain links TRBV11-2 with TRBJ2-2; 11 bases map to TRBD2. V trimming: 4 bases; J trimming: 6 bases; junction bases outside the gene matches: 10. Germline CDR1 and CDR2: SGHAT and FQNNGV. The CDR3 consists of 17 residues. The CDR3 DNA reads TGTGCCAGCAGCTCCGTAACTAGCGGGAGTGGGGCCGGGGAGCTGTTTTTT. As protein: CASSSVTSGSGAGELFF.

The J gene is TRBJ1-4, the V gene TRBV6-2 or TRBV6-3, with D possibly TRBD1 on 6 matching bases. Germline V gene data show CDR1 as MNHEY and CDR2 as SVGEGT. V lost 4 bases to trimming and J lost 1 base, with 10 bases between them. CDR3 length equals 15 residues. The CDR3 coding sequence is TGTGCCAGCAGTTCCCAGGGGCTAACTAATGAAAAACTGTTTTTT. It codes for CASSSQGLTNEKLFF.

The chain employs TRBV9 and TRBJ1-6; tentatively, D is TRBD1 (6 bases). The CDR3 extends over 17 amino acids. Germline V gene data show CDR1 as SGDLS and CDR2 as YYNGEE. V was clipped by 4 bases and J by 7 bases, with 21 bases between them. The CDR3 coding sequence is TGTGCCAGCAGCAGGGAAACAGGGCCGGGTCCGAATTCACCCCTCCACTTT. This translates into CASSRETGPGPNSPLHF.

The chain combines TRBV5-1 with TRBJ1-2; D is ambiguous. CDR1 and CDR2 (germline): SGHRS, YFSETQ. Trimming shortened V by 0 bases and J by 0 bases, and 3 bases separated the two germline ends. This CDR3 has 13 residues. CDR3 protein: CASSLAANYGYTF. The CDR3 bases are TGCGCCAGCAGCTTGGCGGCTAACTATGGCTACACCTTC.

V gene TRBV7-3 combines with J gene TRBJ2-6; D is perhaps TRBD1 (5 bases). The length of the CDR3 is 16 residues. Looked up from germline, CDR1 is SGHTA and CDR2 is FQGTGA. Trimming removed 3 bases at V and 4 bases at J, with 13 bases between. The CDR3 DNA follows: TGTGCCAGCAGCTTCGGACACCTAAAGGGGGCCAACGTCCTGACTTTC. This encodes CASSFGHLKGANVLTF. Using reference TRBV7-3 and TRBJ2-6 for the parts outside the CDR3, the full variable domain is GAGVSQTPSNKVTEKGKYVELRCDPISGHTALYWYRQSLGQGPEFLIYFQGTGAADDSGLPNDRFFAVRPEGSVSTLKIQRTERGDSAVYLCASSFGHLKGANVLTFGAGSRLTVL.